These 20 T cell receptor beta chains were sequenced from one sample in a study of T cell responses to AZD1222 COVID-19 vaccine. Sequencing was performed with immunoSEQ multiplex PCR; in TCRdb, only in-frame clones are kept and a portion is missing. The data show 46,000 or so clones, less than 95% seen once. Specimen: peripheral blood, collected 28 days after the second AZD1222 dose. These receptors all stem from an adult who received the AZD1222 COVID-19 vaccine.

CDR3 bases: TGCAGCGTAGGACAGGGAGGTACTGAAGCTTTCTTT. Translated: CSVGQGGTEAFF. This chain joins TRBV29-1 and TRBJ1-1, with TRBD1 identical over 8 bases. CDR1 and CDR2 (germline): SQVTM, ANQGSEA. With 6 bases clipped from V and 5 bases from J, the junction kept 5 bases outside the gene matches. The CDR3 covers 12 residues.

V gene TRBV7-2 combines with J gene TRBJ2-3; 12 bases match TRBD2. The CDR3 spans 16 residues. CDR1 is SGHTA and CDR2 is FQGNSA in the germline V gene. V lost 7 bases, J lost 4 bases, and 9 bases stayed unmatched. The CDR3 coding sequence is TGTGCCAGCAAAGGGCCTAGCGGGGGGGCCTCAGATACGCAGTATTTT. Translated: CASKGPSGGASDTQYF.

This clone was picked up one time. The V and J genes are TRBV6-5 and TRBJ1-3; D might be TRBD1 (5 bases). V was clipped by 0 bases and J by 0 bases, with 9 bases between them. Germline assignment: CDR1 MNHEY and CDR2 SVGAGI. The CDR3 extends over 16 amino acids. The CDR3 loop reads CASSYSRGSSGNTIYF. CDR3 nucleotide sequence: TGTGCCAGCAGTTACTCGAGGGGTAGCTCTGGAAACACCATATATTTT.

The J gene is TRBJ2-1, the V gene TRBV15, with D possibly being TRBD2 (5 bases). The CDR3 loop spans 15 amino acids. Trimming removed 3 bases at V and 7 bases at J, with 16 bases between. CDR1 is LNHNV, CDR2 YYDKDF, per germline (reference sequence). CDR3 protein: CATSRERSSRNEQFF. CDR3 sequence (DNA): TGTGCCACCAGCAGGGAGCGGTCCTCCCGGAATGAGCAGTTCTTC.

Note on this clone: This sample includes further DNA sequences coding for the same CDR3. V usage is TRBV7-2 and J usage is TRBJ2-1; D is possibly TRBD1 (5 bases). From germline, CDR1 is SGHTA and CDR2 FQGNSA. The CDR3 consists of 12 residues. V gave up 6 bases and J gave up 7 bases, with 10 bases separating them. The CDR3 sequence is CASSPTENEQFF. CDR3 nucleotide sequence: TGTGCCAGCAGTCCGACAGAGAATGAGCAGTTCTTC.

The chain links TRBV5-4 to TRBJ1-6; D call uncertain. With 3 bases removed from V and 4 bases from J, the gap between germline ends came to 8 bases. CDR3 size: 14 residues. In germline, CDR1 is SGHNT, CDR2 YYREEE (reference sequence). The CDR3 DNA reads as TGTGCCAGCAGCTCAAACGGGTATAATTCACCCCTCCACTTT. This codes for CASSSNGYNSPLHF.

V and J are TRBV6-2 or TRBV6-3 and TRBJ2-2; maybe TRBD1 (6 bases). Trimming took 6 bases from V and 4 from J, leaving 12 bases between them. The germline gives CDR1 MNHEY, CDR2 SVGEGT. The CDR3 contains 14 residues. The CDR3 reads CASRPRTATGELFF. In DNA form, the CDR3 reads TGTGCCAGCAGACCTCGGACAGCCACCGGGGAGCTGTTTTTT.

V and J are TRBV6-2 or TRBV6-3 and TRBJ1-1, with TRBD1 as a possible D gene (5 bases). From germline, CDR1 is MNHEY and CDR2 SVGEGT. V lost 5 bases to trimming and J lost 5 bases, with 6 bases between them. The CDR3 runs to 11 residues. CDR3 protein: CASSRGTEAFF. As DNA, the CDR3 is TGTGCCAGCAGTCGGGGGACTGAAGCTTTCTTT.

This clone was recorded only once. The chain employs TRBV3-1 (or the pseudogene TRBV3-2) and TRBJ1-5; perhaps TRBD1 as D (5 bases). This CDR3 comprises 14 residues. Germline assignment: CDR1 LGHDT and CDR2 YNNKEL (reference sequence). The V end was cut by 1 base, the J end by 7 bases, with 11 bases between. CDR3 DNA sequence: TGTGCCAGCAGCCAAGGGGGGTGGGGACAGCCCCAGCATTTT. This sequence encodes CASSQGGWGQPQHF.

The chain has TRBV3-1 (or the pseudogene TRBV3-2) and TRBJ2-1; 16 bases align to TRBD2. Per germline, CDR1 LGHDT and CDR2 YNNKEL (reference sequence). V trimming: 4 bases; J trimming: 9 bases; junction bases outside the gene matches: 6. The CDR3 runs to 16 residues. The CDR3 DNA reads TGTGCCAGCAGCCGCCTTGGGACTAGCGGGGGGGGTGAGCAGTTCTTC. Translating it yields CASSRLGTSGGGEQFF.

The rearrangement links TRBV3-1 (or the pseudogene TRBV3-2) to TRBJ1-1; a weak D match, TRBD1 (6 bases). The length of the CDR3 is 15 residues. From germline, CDR1 is LGHDT and CDR2 YNNKEL (reference sequence). V was cut by 3 bases and J by 2 bases, with 13 bases left in between. CDR3 bases: TGTGCCAGCAGCCAGGGGAGGGGGTATAACACTGAAGCTTTCTTT. As protein: CASSQGRGYNTEAFF.

V and J are TRBV5-1 and TRBJ1-1, with 11 bases identical to TRBD1. Germline values: CDR1 SGHRS, CDR2 YFSETQ. The CDR3 totals 16 residues. Trimming took 4 bases from V and 4 from J; bases not matched to a gene: 9. The CDR3 DNA sequence: TGCGCCAGCAGCGCTTGGACAGGGGGCGGCACCACTGAAGCTTTCTTT. Residues: CASSAWTGGGTTEAFF.

With respect to this clone: This sample also contains other DNA sequences that code for the same CDR3. This chain joins TRBV10-3 and TRBJ1-4; D perhaps matches TRBD1 (5 bases). Trimming took off 0 bases at V and 8 bases at J, with 13 bases between the two ends. This CDR3 region has 15 residues. Germline CDR1 reads ENHRY; CDR2 reads SYGVKD. The chain's CDR3 is CAISESAREGEKLFF. CDR3 DNA sequence: TGTGCCATCAGTGAGTCGGCCAGGGAGGGAGAAAAACTGTTTTTT.

This sequence joins TRBV4-2 and TRBJ2-7; 12 positions match TRBD2. V was pared by 1 base and J by 3 bases, with 1 base of the junction left unmatched. The CDR3 covers 15 residues. The germline V gene encodes CDR1 LGHNA and CDR2 YNFKEQ. This chain's CDR3 is CASSQGTSGDYEQYF. In DNA, the CDR3 is TGTGCCAGCAGCCAAGGGACTAGCGGGGACTACGAGCAGTACTTC.

This clone came up once. CDR3 residues: CASSVAASGGALVYEQYF. DNA for the CDR3: TGTGCCAGCAGCGTAGCGGCCAGCGGGGGGGCTTTAGTCTACGAGCAGTACTTC. This chain uses TRBV9 with TRBJ2-7; 10 bases map to TRBD2. The CDR3 sequence is 18 residues long. Germline trimming cut 0 bases from V and 3 bases from J; bases unmatched to any gene: 12. The germline V gene encodes CDR1 SGDLS and CDR2 YYNGEE.

This chain uses TRBV28 with TRBJ1-6; D call uncertain. Germline values: CDR1 MDHEN, CDR2 SYDVKM. V shed 5 bases and J shed 2 bases, with 4 bases lying between them. CDR3 length equals 13 residues. This CDR3 reads CASSGPYNSPLHF. The CDR3 DNA sequence: TGTGCCAGCAGTGGGCCCTATAATTCACCCCTCCACTTT. Full variable domain (outside the CDR3, taken from reference TRBV28 and TRBJ1-6): DVKVTQSSRYLVKRTGEKVFLECVQDMDHENMFWYRQDPGLGLRLIYFSYDVKMKEKGDIPEGYSVSREKKERFSLILESASTNQTSMYLCASSGPYNSPLHFGNGTRLTVT.

The chain recombines TRBV6-2 or TRBV6-3 with TRBJ1-6; D not certain. This CDR3 spans 13 amino acids. Germline V lookup: CDR1 MNHEY, CDR2 SVGEGT. The germline V and J ends were trimmed by 5 bases and 7 bases, with 9 bases remaining between them. The CDR3 spells CASSTHTNSPLHF. The CDR3 DNA reads TGTGCCAGCAGTACCCACACGAATTCACCCCTCCACTTT.

This CDR3 is CASSQIGNLNTEAFF. The CDR3 nucleotides read TGTGCCAGCAGCCAAATTGGGAATTTGAACACTGAAGCTTTCTTT. V usage is TRBV4-2 and J usage is TRBJ1-1; D is unresolved. Germline-derived CDR1 and CDR2 are LGHNA and YNFKEQ. The V and J ends lost 2 bases and 0 bases respectively, with 10 bases between them. The CDR3 has 15 residues.

The V and J genes are TRBV5-3 and TRBJ2-7; 12 nucleotides line up with TRBD2. TRBV5-3 is given ORF status, its function remaining uncertain. The CDR3 sequence is 16 residues long. Trimming took 4 bases from V and 3 from J; bases not matched to a gene: 8. In DNA form, the CDR3 reads TGTGCCAGAAGCAAACTAGCGGGGGGCCTGCTCTACGAGCAGTACTTC. Protein: CARSKLAGGLLYEQYF.

This rearrangement joins TRBV25-1 to TRBJ2-5, with 7 bases aligning to TRBD1. The CDR3 has 14 amino acids. V was pared by 4 bases and J by 2 bases, with 4 bases of the junction left unmatched. CDR1 and CDR2 from the germline V gene are MGHDK and SYGVNS. For the CDR3, the DNA is TGTGCCAGCAGTGGACAGGGAGTACAAGAGACCCAGTACTTC. The encoded protein is CASSGQGVQETQYF.